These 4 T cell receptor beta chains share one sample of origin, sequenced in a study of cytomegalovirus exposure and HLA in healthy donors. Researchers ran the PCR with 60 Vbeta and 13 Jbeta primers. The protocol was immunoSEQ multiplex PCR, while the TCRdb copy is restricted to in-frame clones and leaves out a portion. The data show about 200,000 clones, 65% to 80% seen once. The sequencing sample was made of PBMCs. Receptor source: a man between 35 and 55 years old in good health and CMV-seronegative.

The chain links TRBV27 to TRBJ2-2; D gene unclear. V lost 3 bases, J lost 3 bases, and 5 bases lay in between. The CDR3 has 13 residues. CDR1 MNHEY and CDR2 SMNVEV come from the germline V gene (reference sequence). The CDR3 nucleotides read TGTGCCAGCAGTTTTCTCGACACCGGGGAGCTGTTTTTT. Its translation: CASSFLDTGELFF.

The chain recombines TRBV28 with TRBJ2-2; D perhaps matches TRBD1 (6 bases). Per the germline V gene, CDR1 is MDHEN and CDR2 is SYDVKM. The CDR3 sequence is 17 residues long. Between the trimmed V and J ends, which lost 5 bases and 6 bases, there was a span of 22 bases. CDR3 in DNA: TGTGCCAGCAGTCCAGCCCGGGGTCAGGGGAAAGCCGGGGAGCTGTTTTTT. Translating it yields CASSPARGQGKAGELFF.

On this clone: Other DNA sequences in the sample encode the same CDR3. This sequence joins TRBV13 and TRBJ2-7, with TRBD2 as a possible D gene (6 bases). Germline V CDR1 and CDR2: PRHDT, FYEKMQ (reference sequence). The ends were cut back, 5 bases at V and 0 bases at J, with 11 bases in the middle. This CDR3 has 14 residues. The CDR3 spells CASSQWGDSYEQYF. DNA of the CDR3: TGTGCCAGCAGCCAGTGGGGGGACTCCTACGAGCAGTACTTC.

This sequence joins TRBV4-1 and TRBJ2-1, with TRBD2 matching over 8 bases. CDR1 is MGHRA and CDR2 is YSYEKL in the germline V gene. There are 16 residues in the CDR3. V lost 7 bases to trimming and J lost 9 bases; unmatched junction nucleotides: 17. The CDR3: CASTPGGAGGGGEQFF. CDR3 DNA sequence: TGCGCCAGCACTCCGGGGGGGGCGGGTGGAGGTGGTGAGCAGTTCTTC.